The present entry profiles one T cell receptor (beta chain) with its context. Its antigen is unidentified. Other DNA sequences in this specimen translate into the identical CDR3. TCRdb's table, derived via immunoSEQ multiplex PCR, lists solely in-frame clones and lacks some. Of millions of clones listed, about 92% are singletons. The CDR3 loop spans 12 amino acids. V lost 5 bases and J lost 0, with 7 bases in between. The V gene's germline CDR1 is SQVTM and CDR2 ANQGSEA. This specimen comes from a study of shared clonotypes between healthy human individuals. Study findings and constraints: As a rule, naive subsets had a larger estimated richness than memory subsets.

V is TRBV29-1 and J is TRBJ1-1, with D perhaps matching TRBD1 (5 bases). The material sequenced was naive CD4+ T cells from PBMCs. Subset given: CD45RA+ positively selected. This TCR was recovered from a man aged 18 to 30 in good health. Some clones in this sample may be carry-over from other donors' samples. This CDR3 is CSVQGMNTEAFF. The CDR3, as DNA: TGCAGCGTTCAGGGCATGAACACTGAAGCTTTCTTT.